This T cell receptor (beta chain) appears in the sequencing data of a study of CD8+CD57+ T cells in acquired aplastic anemia. On the study more broadly: The average read count for CD4+ cells in healthy donors was around 11 million.

Trimming removed 0 bases from V and 3 bases from J, with 11 bases in between. This CDR3 is built from 15 residues. Per the germline V gene, CDR1 is SGHNT and CDR2 is YYREEE (reference sequence). The template for TCR beta VDJ and CDR3 sequence profiling was genomic DNA. TCRdb passed the reads through MiXCR, listing each CDR3 protein once. This table holds some 70,000 distinct CDR3 sequences, around 50% found once. This clonotype was counted ten times or more. The sequencing input was sorted CD4+, CD8+, or CD8+CD57+ T cells (not recorded which) from PBMCs. The J gene is TRBJ2-3, the V gene TRBV5-4, with a tentative D call TRBD1 (5 bases). The receptor's source is a human donor in good health, serving as a control. Written as DNA, the CDR3 is TGTGCCAGCAGCTTGGTCCAGGGTGGGACAGATACGCAGTATTTT. This translates into CASSLVQGGTDTQYF.